This is a list of T cell receptor beta chains from one sample in a study of T cell responses to AZD1222 COVID-19 vaccine. The table came from immunoSEQ multiplex PCR; TCRdb's copy has only in-frame clones and leaves some out. This repertoire shows approximately 110,000 clones, nearly 90% found once; its top ten account for over 15%. Sample: peripheral blood, taken on day 0 of AZD1222 vaccination. These receptors originate from an adult in good health. The CDR3 runs from the conserved cysteine through the conserved F or W. The D gene is left open where the match is weak. Clone sizes are given selectively: once, few, many, or a class where the clone is expanded.

j_call clone_size v_call d_call cdr3_aa cdr3_nt
TRBJ2-5 NA TRBV28 TRBD2 CASRRTSGEETQYF TGTGCCAGCAGGCGGACTAGCGGGGAAGAGACCCAGTACTTC
TRBJ1-5 NA TRBV6-2/TRBV6-3 NA CASSYSATGQPQHF TGTGCCAGCAGTTATTCGGCGACGGGACAGCCCCAGCATTTT
TRBJ1-1 NA TRBV18 NA CASSPSGENTEAFF TGTGCCAGCTCACCAAGCGGGGAAAACACTGAAGCTTTCTTT
TRBJ2-3 NA TRBV12-5 TRBD1 CASGLRGGNTDTQYF TGTGCTAGTGGTTTACGAGGGGGCAACACAGATACGCAGTATTTT
TRBJ2-3 once TRBV4-2 NA CASSQGALDTDTQYF TGTGCCAGCAGCCAAGGGGCCCTAGACACAGATACGCAGTATTTT
TRBJ1-1 once TRBV3-1/TRBV3-2 TRBD1 CASSQHPQGDTEAFF TGTGCCAGCAGCCAACACCCCCAGGGGGACACTGAAGCTTTCTTT
TRBJ1-2 NA TRBV12-3/TRBV12-4 NA CASNEVPYGYTF TGTGCCAGCAACGAGGTACCCTATGGCTACACCTTC
TRBJ1-4 once TRBV30 NA CASQGFEKLFF TGTGCCTCCCAGGGGTTTGAAAAACTGTTTTTT
TRBJ1-1 NA TRBV18 NA CASSNRSGYTEAFF TGTGCCAGCTCAAACCGGTCGGGTTACACTGAAGCTTTCTTT
TRBJ2-3 NA TRBV27 NA CASSAHMSGDTQYF TGTGCCAGCAGTGCCCACATGTCAGGAGATACGCAGTATTTT
TRBJ2-7 NA TRBV4-3 NA CASSQDGGAGTYEQYF TGCGCCAGCAGCCAAGATGGTGGGGCGGGGACCTACGAGCAGTACTTC
TRBJ1-1 few TRBV6-5 TRBD1 CASSQDREWSEAFF TGTGCCAGCAGCCAGGACAGGGAATGGAGTGAAGCTTTCTTT
TRBJ1-2 NA TRBV7-2 TRBD1 CASSLPGQTYYGYTF TGTGCCAGCAGCTTGCCGGGACAGACGTACTATGGCTACACCTTC
TRBJ1-1 once TRBV29-1 NA CSVEYVGAFF TGCAGCGTTGAGTACGTAGGGGCTTTCTTT
TRBJ2-1 NA TRBV5-6 NA CASSLRRGQYNEQFF TGTGCCAGCAGCCTGAGGCGGGGACAATACAATGAGCAGTTCTTC
TRBJ2-1 NA TRBV7-3 NA CASSLVGSSYNEQFF TGTGCCAGCAGCTTAGTAGGGAGCTCCTACAATGAGCAGTTCTTC
TRBJ2-3 NA TRBV11-2 TRBD2 CASSLKGRLAATDTQYF TGTGCCAGCAGCTTAAAGGGTAGACTAGCGGCCACAGATACGCAGTATTTT
TRBJ1-6 NA TRBV19 NA CASSSEYSPLHF TGTGCCAGTAGTAGTGAATATTCACCCCTCCACTTT
TRBJ1-1 NA TRBV12-3/TRBV12-4 NA CASTTGSASEAFF TGTGCCAGCACTACAGGGTCGGCCTCGGAAGCTTTCTTT
TRBJ2-7 few TRBV2 NA CATQRGASTAYEQYF TGTGCCACTCAGAGAGGTGCGTCAACCGCATACGAGCAGTACTTC
TRBJ2-1 NA TRBV9 NA CASSVDPSSYNEQFF TGTGCCAGCAGCGTAGACCCGAGCTCCTACAATGAGCAGTTCTTC
TRBJ2-1 once TRBV6-5 NA CASSYSATEQFF TGTGCCAGCAGTTACTCAGCGACTGAGCAGTTCTTC
TRBJ2-5 NA TRBV6-1 TRBD2 CASSDSGRGVETQYF TGTGCCAGCAGTGACAGCGGGAGGGGCGTAGAGACCCAGTACTTC
TRBJ1-6 NA TRBV7-9 NA CASTRGAENSPLHF TGTGCCAGCACCCGGGGGGCGGAAAATTCACCCCTCCACTTT
TRBJ2-3 once TRBV7-3 NA CASSLRRGATDTQYF TGTGCCAGCAGCTTACGACGGGGGGCCACAGATACGCAGTATTTT
TRBJ2-7 NA TRBV3-1/TRBV3-2 NA CASSQVPGGWSGEQYF TGTGCCAGCAGCCAAGTTCCGGGGGGCTGGTCGGGCGAGCAGTACTTC
TRBJ2-7 NA TRBV4-2 NA CASSQDSYEQYF TGTGCCAGCAGCCAAGATTCCTACGAGCAGTACTTC
TRBJ2-3 NA TRBV7-6 NA CASSSTLPDTQYF TGTGCCAGCAGCTCAACTTTGCCAGATACGCAGTATTTT
TRBJ1-2 NA TRBV3-1/TRBV3-2 NA CASSQDSRGRVERYGYTF TGTGCCAGCAGCCAAGACAGTCGGGGGCGCGTGGAAAGGTATGGCTACACCTTC
TRBJ2-1 NA TRBV7-2 TRBD2 CASSTTSGKSHNEQFF TGTGCCAGCAGCACGACTAGCGGGAAGTCCCACAATGAGCAGTTCTTC
TRBJ1-2 NA TRBV19 TRBD1 CASSQVRDRITHYGYTF TGTGCCAGTAGTCAGGTCCGGGACAGAATAACCCACTATGGCTACACCTTC
TRBJ1-2 NA TRBV28 TRBD1 CASSTPPGQGSYTF TGTGCCAGCAGTACCCCCCCGGGACAGGGGAGCTACACCTTC
TRBJ1-3 NA TRBV4-2 NA CASSQVAGPVGNTIYF TGTGCCAGCAGCCAAGTTGCCGGGCCAGTTGGAAACACCATATATTTT
TRBJ1-4 NA TRBV7-9 NA CASSLGSAANEKLFF TGTGCCAGCAGCTTAGGGAGCGCGGCTAATGAAAAACTGTTTTTT
TRBJ1-2 NA TRBV6-5 NA CASRLILNGYTF TGTGCCAGCAGGTTGATACTAAATGGCTACACCTTC
TRBJ2-7 NA TRBV6-5 NA CASTPSPDRAEQYF TGTGCCAGCACCCCGAGCCCCGACAGAGCCGAGCAGTACTTC
TRBJ1-2 NA TRBV2 NA CASNPGGDYGYTF TGTGCCAGCAACCCTGGAGGTGACTATGGCTACACCTTC
TRBJ1-4 NA TRBV15 NA CATSRDVGFGKLFF TGTGCCACCAGCAGAGATGTAGGGTTTGGAAAACTGTTTTTT
TRBJ1-1 NA TRBV5-6 TRBD1 CASSPPGQGGLSTEAFF TGTGCCAGCAGCCCCCCGGGACAGGGAGGACTGAGTACTGAAGCTTTCTTT
TRBJ1-3 NA TRBV7-8 NA CASSLGTARGNTIYF TGTGCCAGCAGCTTAGGGACAGCGAGAGGAAACACCATATATTTT
TRBJ1-2 NA TRBV30 TRBD1 CAWSEGQGMVNYGYTF TGTGCCTGGAGTGAAGGACAGGGCATGGTTAACTATGGCTACACCTTC
TRBJ2-5 NA TRBV7-9 NA CASSGKGGEETQYF TGTGCCAGCAGCGGTAAAGGGGGGGAAGAGACCCAGTACTTC